One T cell receptor beta chain is described in this entry. Antigen unknown. Unmatched junction bases numbered 3, after V lost 3 bases and J lost 5 bases. This CDR3 is built from 15 residues. The germline V gene encodes CDR1 GTSNPN and CDR2 SVGIG (reference sequence). This record belongs to a study of cytomegalovirus exposure and HLA in healthy donors. For the study at large: Out of 350 to 400 genotyped donors, around 80% belonged to the Caucasian-associated ancestry cluster. Study outcomes and limitations: TCR association rates varied by HLA locus in a later analysis, with DRB1 highest and HLA-C lowest.

At sampling all donors were nominally healthy, likely with unrecorded immune exposures. The PCR used 60 Vbeta and 13 Jbeta primers. Produced via immunoSEQ multiplex PCR; TCRdb's table is partial and in-frame only. The sample contains about 97,000 clones, 73% of which appear only once. Specimen: PBMCs. The clonotype comes from a man aged 40-49 years in good health and CMV-seronegative. This rearrangement joins TRBV30 to TRBJ2-2; 13 bases map to TRBD2. The CDR3 nucleotides are TGTGCCTGGAGACTAGCGGGGGGGTATACCGGGGAGCTGTTTTTT. Its translation is CAWRLAGGYTGELFF. Full variable domain (outside the CDR3, taken from reference TRBV30 and TRBJ2-2): SQTIHQWPATLVQPVGSPLSLECTVEGTSNPNLYWYRQAAGRGLQLLFYSVGIGQISSEVPQNLSASRPQDRQFILSSKKLLLSDSGFYLCAWRLAGGYTGELFFGEGSRLTVL.